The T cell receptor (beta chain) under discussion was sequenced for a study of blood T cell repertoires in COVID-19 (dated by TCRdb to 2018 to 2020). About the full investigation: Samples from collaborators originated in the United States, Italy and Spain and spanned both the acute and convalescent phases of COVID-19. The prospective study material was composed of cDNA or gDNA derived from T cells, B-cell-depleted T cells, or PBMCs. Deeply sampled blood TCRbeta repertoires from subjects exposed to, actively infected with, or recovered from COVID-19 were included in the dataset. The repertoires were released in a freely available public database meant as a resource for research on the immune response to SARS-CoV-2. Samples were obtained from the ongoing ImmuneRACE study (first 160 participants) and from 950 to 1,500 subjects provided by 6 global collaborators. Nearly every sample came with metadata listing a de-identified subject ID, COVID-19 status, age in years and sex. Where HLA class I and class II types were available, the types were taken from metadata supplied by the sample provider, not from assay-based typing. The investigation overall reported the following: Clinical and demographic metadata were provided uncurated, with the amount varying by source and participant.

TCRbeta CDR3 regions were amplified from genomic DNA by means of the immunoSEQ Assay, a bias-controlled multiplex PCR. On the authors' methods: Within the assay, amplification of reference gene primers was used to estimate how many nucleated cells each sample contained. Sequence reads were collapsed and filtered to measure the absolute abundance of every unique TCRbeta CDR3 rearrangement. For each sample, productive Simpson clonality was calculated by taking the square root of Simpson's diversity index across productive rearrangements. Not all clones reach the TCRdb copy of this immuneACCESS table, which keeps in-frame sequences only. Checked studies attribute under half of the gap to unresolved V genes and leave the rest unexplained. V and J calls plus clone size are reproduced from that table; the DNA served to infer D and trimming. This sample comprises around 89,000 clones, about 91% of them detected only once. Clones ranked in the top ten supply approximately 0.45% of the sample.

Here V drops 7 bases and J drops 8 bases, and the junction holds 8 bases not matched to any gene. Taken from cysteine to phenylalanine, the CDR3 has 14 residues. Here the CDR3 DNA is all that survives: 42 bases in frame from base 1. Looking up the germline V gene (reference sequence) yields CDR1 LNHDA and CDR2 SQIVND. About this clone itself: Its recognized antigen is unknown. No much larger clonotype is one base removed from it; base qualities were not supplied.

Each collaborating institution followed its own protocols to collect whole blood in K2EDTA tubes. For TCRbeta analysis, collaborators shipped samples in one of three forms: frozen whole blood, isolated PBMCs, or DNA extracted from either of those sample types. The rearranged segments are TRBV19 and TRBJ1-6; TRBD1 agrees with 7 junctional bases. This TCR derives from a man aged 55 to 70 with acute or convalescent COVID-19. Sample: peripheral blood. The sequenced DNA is TGTGCCAGTACTTACAGGGGTAGGGATTCACCCCTCCACTTT. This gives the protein CASTYRGRDSPLHF.